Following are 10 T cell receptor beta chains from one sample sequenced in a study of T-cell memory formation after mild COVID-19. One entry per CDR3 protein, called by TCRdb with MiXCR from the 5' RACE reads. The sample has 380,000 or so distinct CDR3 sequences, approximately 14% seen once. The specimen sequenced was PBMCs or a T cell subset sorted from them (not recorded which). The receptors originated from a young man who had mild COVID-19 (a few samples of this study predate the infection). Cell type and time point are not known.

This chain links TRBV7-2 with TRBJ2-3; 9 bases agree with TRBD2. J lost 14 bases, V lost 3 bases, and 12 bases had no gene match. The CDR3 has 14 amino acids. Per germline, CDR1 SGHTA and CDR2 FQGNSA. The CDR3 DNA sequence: TGTGCCAGCAGCTTCCCTGTAGGCCAGCGGGGGGCGTATTTT. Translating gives CASSFPVGQRGAYF.

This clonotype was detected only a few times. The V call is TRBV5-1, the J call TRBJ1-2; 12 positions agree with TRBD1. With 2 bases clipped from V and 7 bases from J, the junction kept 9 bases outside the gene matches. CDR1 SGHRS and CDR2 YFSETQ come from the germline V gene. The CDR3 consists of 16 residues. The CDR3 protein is CASSFSGQGAFGGYTF. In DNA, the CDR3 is TGCGCCAGCAGCTTCTCGGGACAGGGGGCTTTCGGTGGCTACACCTTC.

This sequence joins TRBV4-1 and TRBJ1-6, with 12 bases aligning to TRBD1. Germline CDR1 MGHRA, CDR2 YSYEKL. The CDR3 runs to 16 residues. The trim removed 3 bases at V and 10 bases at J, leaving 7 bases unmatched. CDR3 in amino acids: CASSQGQGAGGSPLHF. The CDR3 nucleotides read TGCGCCAGCAGCCAGGGACAGGGGGCAGGAGGATCACCCCTCCACTTT.

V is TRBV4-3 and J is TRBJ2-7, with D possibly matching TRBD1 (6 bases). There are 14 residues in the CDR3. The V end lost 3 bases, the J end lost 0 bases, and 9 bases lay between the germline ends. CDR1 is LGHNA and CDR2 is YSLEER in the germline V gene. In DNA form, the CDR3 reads TGCGCCAGCAGCCAGGGGGCTGGCTCCTACGAGCAGTACTTC. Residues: CASSQGAGSYEQYF.

The CDR3: CASSPTGTYGYTF. In DNA, the CDR3 is TGTGCCAGCTCACCGACAGGGACCTATGGCTACACCTTC. The genes are TRBV18 and TRBJ1-2; 7 bases are shared with TRBD1. Looked up from germline, CDR1 is KGHSH and CDR2 is LQKENI. This CDR3 comprises 13 residues. J lost 4 bases, V lost 3 bases, and 2 bases had no gene match. The full variable domain, in which reference TRBV18 and TRBJ1-2 provide the parts outside the CDR3, is NAGVMQNPRHLVRRRGQEARLRCSPMKGHSHVYWYRQLPEEGLKFMVYLQKENIIDESGMPKERFSAEFPKEGPSILRIQQVVRGDSAAYFCASSPTGTYGYTFGSGTRLTVV.

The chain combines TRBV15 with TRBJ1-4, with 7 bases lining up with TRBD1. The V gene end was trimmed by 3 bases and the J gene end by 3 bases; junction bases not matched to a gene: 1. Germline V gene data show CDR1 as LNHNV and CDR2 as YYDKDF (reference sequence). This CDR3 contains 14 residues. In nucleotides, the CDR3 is TGTGCCACCAGCAGTGGGACAGCTAATGAAAAACTGTTTTTT. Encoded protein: CATSSGTANEKLFF.

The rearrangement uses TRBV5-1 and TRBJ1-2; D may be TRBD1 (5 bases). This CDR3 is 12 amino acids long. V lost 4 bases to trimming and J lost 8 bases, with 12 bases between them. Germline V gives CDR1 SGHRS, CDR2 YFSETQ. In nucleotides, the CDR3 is TGCGCCAGCAGCACCGGGACCTGGGGCTACACCTTC. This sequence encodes CASSTGTWGYTF.

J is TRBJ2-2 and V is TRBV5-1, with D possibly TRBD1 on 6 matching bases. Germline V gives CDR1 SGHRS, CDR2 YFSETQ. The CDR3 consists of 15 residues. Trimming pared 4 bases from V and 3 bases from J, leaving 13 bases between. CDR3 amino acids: CASSNSDSYTGELFF. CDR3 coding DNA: TGCGCCAGCAGCAACTCGGACAGCTACACCGGGGAGCTGTTTTTT.

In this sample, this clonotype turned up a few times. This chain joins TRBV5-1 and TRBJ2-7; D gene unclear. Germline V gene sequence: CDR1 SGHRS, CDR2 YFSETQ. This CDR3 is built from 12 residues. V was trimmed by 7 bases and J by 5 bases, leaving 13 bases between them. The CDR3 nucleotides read TGCGCCAGCGGCCTAGGGATGGACGAGCAGTACTTC. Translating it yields CASGLGMDEQYF. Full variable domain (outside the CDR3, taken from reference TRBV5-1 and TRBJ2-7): KAGVTQTPRYLIKTRGQQVTLSCSPISGHRSVSWYQQTPGQGLQFLFEYFSETQRNKGNFPGRFSGRQFSNSRSEMNVSTLELGDSALYLCASGLGMDEQYFGPGTRLTVT.

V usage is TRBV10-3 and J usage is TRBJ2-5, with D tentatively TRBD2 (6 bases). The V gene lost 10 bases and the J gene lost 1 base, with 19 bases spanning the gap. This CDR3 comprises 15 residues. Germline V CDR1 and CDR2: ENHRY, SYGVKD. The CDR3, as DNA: TGTGCCACCGCTGGCGCTAGCGACACCCAAGAGACCCAGTACTTC. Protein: CATAGASDTQETQYF.